The 14 T cell receptor beta chains in this list originate from one sample, sequenced in a study of blood T cell repertoires in COVID-19 (dated by TCRdb to the early 2020s). The library came from the immunoSEQ multiplex PCR assay. The table was pulled from immuneACCESS by TCRdb, which kept in-frame rearrangements only. Such tables lose some clones; where checked, under half of the loss comes from unresolved V genes, and the rest has no known cause. This sample holds a few hundred thousand clones; about 92% were observed only once. The ten largest clones take up roughly 20% of the sample. Sequences were obtained from PBMCs or T cells enriched from blood (not recorded which). These receptors were obtained from a young woman who had recovered from COVID-19.

This rearrangement joins TRBV3-1 (or the pseudogene TRBV3-2) to TRBJ2-3; TRBD2 matches 10 bases. With V trimmed by 4 bases and J by 6 bases, 13 bases remained unmatched. The germline gives CDR1 LGHDT, CDR2 YNNKEL (reference sequence). The CDR3 is 17 residues long. The CDR3 sequence: CASSPLGLAAAGDTQYF. For the CDR3, the DNA is TGTGCCAGCAGCCCCCTAGGACTAGCGGCGGCCGGGGATACGCAGTATTTT.

The rearrangement links TRBV9 to TRBJ1-6, with D possibly TRBD1 on 5 matching bases. The CDR3 runs 17 residues. CDR1 is SGDLS and CDR2 is YYNGEE in the germline V gene. V dropped 2 bases and J dropped 7 bases, with 19 bases sitting between them. CDR3 coding DNA: TGTGCCAGCAGCGTTAGTAGGGGCTCAGGTTGGAATTCACCCCTCCACTTT. As protein: CASSVSRGSGWNSPLHF. Variable domain in full (rest from reference TRBV9 and TRBJ1-6): DSGVTQTPKHLITATGQRVTLRCSPRSGDLSVYWYQQSLDQGLQFLIQYYNGEERAKGNILERFSAQQFPDLHSELNLSSLELGDSALYFCASSVSRGSGWNSPLHFGNGTRLTVT.

The genes are TRBV28 and TRBJ2-7, with D maybe TRBD2 (5 bases). This CDR3 comprises 16 residues. Trimming left V 6 bases short and J 3 bases short, with 21 bases between. Germline CDR1 MDHEN, CDR2 SYDVKM. In DNA form, the CDR3 reads TGTGCCAGCAGACCTGTCCGCCTAGCCCGCAGCTACGAGCAGTACTTC. It specifies CASRPVRLARSYEQYF. Based on the CDR3 plus reference TRBV28 and TRBJ2-7, the full variable domain is DVKVTQSSRYLVKRTGEKVFLECVQDMDHENMFWYRQDPGLGLRLIYFSYDVKMKEKGDIPEGYSVSREKKERFSLILESASTNQTSMYLCASRPVRLARSYEQYFGPGTRLTVT.

Turning to this clone: Other DNA sequences in the sample encode the same CDR3. CDR3 sequence: CASSPGLAGDTQYF. DNA of the CDR3: TGTGCCAGCAGCCCAGGACTAGCGGGAGATACGCAGTATTTT. V and J are TRBV11-3 and TRBJ2-3; 11 bases line up with TRBD2. The V and J ends lost 5 bases and 5 bases, in that order; junction bases with no gene match: 3. The CDR3 covers 14 residues. Per the germline V gene, CDR1 is SGHNT and CDR2 is YENEEA.

The chain recombines TRBV27 with TRBJ1-6; maybe TRBD1 (6 bases). Germline V gives CDR1 MNHEY, CDR2 SMNVEV (reference sequence). V shed 3 bases and J shed 0 bases, with 9 bases lying between them. The CDR3 contains 16 residues. DNA for the CDR3: TGTGCCAGCAGTTTCTACAGGGCCTCCTATAATTCACCCCTCCACTTT. This encodes CASSFYRASYNSPLHF.

The chain combines TRBV19 with TRBJ2-7; 7 positions match TRBD1. Unmatched junction bases numbered 5, after V lost 5 bases and J lost 4 bases. The germline V gene encodes CDR1 LNHDA and CDR2 SQIVND (reference sequence). The CDR3 consists of 13 residues. CDR3 amino acids: CASSPGQPYEQYF. CDR3 bases: TGTGCCAGTAGTCCGGGACAGCCTTACGAGCAGTACTTC.

The genes are TRBV7-2 and TRBJ2-3; the D gene is possibly TRBD2 (6 bases). Germline CDR1 SGHTA, CDR2 FQGNSA. The CDR3 sequence is 14 residues long. Trimming pared 3 bases from V and 0 bases from J, leaving 7 bases between. DNA of the CDR3: TGTGCCAGCAGCTTTAGCGGTAGCACAGATACGCAGTATTTT. Translated, it gives CASSFSGSTDTQYF.

The chain uses TRBV7-6 and TRBJ2-2; TRBD1 matches 7 bases. The germline gives CDR1 SGHVS, CDR2 FNYEAQ. The CDR3 is 15 amino acids. Trimming removed 5 bases from V and 5 bases from J; junction bases left unmatched: 8. CDR3 loop: CASSPRQGGTGELFF. The CDR3 DNA reads as TGTGCCAGCAGCCCCCGACAGGGCGGGACCGGGGAGCTGTTTTTT.

This sequence joins TRBV9 and TRBJ2-2; 8 bases are shared with TRBD2. The germline CDR1 and CDR2 sequences are SGDLS and YYNGEE. The CDR3 covers 16 residues. V lost 4 bases, J lost 5 bases, and 10 bases stayed unmatched. The CDR3 coding sequence is TGTGCCAGCAGCCTTCTCGCGGGGGGTACAACCGGGGAGCTGTTTTTT. Translating gives CASSLLAGGTTGELFF.

A remark on this clone: Mismatch with germline at one junction end may stem from a read error. The chain joins TRBV11-3 to TRBJ1-1; no reliable D call. CDR1 and CDR2 (germline): SGHNT, YENEEA. CDR3 length: 13 amino acids. The DNA of the CDR3 is TGTGCCAGCAGCATAGACTCGAACACTGAAGCTTTCTTT. This gives the protein CASSIDSNTEAFF. Complete variable domain (other parts from reference TRBV11-3 and TRBJ1-1): EAGVVQSPRYKIIEKKQPVAFWCNPISGHNTLYWYLQNLGQGPELLIRYENEEAVDDSQLPKDRFSAERLKGVDSTLKIQPAELGDSAVYLCASSIDSNTEAFFGQGTRLTVV.

The V and J genes are TRBV28 and TRBJ2-1; 10 nucleotides agree with TRBD2. The V gene end was trimmed by 6 bases and the J gene end by 8 bases; junction bases not matched to a gene: 10. This CDR3 has 15 residues. Germline loops: CDR1 MDHEN, CDR2 SYDVKM. DNA for the CDR3: TGTGCCAGCAGCGACCGGGGTAGCGGGGGGTATGAGCAGTTCTTC. Residues: CASSDRGSGGYEQFF.

CDR3 nucleotides: TGTGCCAGCAGCTTGGGAGGGAACGGTGAAAAACTGTTTTTT. As protein: CASSLGGNGEKLFF. This chain joins TRBV5-4 and TRBJ1-4; no firm D call. Germline values: CDR1 SGHNT, CDR2 YYREEE (reference sequence). Trimming removed 0 bases at V and 7 bases at J, with 10 bases between. The CDR3 is made up of 14 amino acids.

The genes are TRBV7-2 and TRBJ2-2, with D possibly matching TRBD2 (7 bases). CDR3 size: 14 residues. Trimming left V 8 bases short and J 8 bases short, with 18 bases between. From germline, CDR1 is SGHTA and CDR2 FQGNSA. CDR3 sequence: CASAVGGPKGELFF. The CDR3 DNA is TGTGCCAGCGCAGTGGGGGGGCCTAAAGGGGAGCTGTTTTTT.

This chain joins TRBV6-5 and TRBJ1-1; D gene unclear. The V end lost 5 bases, the J end lost 2 bases, and 15 bases lay between the germline ends. CDR1 is MNHEY and CDR2 is SVGAGI in the germline V gene. The CDR3 length is 15 residues. CDR3 DNA: TGTGCCAGCAGTCGAGCGTGGGAGGGAAACACTGAAGCTTTCTTT. This sequence encodes CASSRAWEGNTEAFF.